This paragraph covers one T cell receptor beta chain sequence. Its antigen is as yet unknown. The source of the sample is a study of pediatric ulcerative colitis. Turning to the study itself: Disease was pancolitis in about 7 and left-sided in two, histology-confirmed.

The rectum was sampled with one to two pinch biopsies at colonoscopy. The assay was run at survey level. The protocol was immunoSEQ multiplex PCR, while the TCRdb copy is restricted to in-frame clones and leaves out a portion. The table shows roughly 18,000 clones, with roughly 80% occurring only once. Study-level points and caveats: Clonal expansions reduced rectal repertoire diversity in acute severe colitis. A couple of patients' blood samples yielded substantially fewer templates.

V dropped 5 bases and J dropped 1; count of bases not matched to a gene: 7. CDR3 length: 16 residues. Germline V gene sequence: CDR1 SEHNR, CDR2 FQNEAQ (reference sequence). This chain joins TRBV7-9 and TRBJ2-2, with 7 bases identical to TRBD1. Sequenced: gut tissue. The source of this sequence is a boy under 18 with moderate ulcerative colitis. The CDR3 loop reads CASSNRQGGNTGELFF. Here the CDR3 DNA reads TGTGCCAGCAGCAACAGACAGGGCGGGAACACCGGGGAGCTGTTTTTT.